The T cell receptor (beta chain) described here comes from a study of blood T cell repertoires in COVID-19. On the study more broadly: The study drew acute and convalescent COVID-19 samples from the United States, Italy and Spain. T cells, B-cell-depleted T cells, or PBMCs provided the cDNA or gDNA that served as material.

In the authors' methods: Cell counts per sample came from amplifying reference gene primers. Profiled with immunoSEQ multiplex PCR; TCRdb holds only in-frame clones, not every one. D and trimming were read from the DNA, whereas the V and J calls and clone size are those reported in that table. The sample lists over 150,000 clones; 80% to 90% were seen once. Trimming left V 5 bases short and J 7 bases short, with 17 bases between. Germline V gene lookup returns CDR1 LNHDA and CDR2 SQIVND (reference sequence). The CDR3 runs to 15 residues. The source material was peripheral blood. The chain couples TRBV19 to TRBJ2-2, with a weak D call TRBD2 (5 bases). This TCR was recovered from a woman aged 60 to 75 who had recovered from COVID-19. The CDR3 nucleotides read TGTGCCAGTAGTCACAATCGGGGTTCAGGCGGGGAGCTGTTTTTT. Protein sequence: CASSHNRGSGGELFF. Full variable domain (remainder filled in from reference TRBV19 and TRBJ2-2): DGGITQSPKYLFRKEGQNVTLSCEQNLNHDAMYWYRQDPGQGLRLIYYSQIVNDFQKGDIAEGYSVSREKKESFPLTVTSAQKNPTAFYLCASSHNRGSGGELFFGEGSRLTVL.